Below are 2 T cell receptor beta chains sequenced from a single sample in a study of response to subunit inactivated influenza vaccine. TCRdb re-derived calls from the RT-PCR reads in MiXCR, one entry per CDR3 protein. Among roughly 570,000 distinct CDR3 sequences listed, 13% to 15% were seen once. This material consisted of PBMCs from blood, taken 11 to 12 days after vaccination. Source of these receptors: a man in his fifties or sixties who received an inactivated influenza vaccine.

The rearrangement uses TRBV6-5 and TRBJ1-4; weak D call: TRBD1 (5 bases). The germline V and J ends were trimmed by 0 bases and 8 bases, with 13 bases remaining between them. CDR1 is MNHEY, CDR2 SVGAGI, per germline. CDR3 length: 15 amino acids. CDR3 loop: CASSYSKGQGEKLFF. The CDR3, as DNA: TGTGCCAGCAGTTACTCGAAAGGGCAGGGAGAAAAACTGTTTTTT.

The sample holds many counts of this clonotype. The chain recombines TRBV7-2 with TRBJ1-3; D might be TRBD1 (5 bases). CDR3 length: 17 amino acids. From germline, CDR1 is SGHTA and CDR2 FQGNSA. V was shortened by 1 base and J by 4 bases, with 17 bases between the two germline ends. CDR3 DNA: TGTGCCAGCAGCTTAGGGCGAGGCAGGGTACGGGGAAACACCATATATTTT. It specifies CASSLGRGRVRGNTIYF.